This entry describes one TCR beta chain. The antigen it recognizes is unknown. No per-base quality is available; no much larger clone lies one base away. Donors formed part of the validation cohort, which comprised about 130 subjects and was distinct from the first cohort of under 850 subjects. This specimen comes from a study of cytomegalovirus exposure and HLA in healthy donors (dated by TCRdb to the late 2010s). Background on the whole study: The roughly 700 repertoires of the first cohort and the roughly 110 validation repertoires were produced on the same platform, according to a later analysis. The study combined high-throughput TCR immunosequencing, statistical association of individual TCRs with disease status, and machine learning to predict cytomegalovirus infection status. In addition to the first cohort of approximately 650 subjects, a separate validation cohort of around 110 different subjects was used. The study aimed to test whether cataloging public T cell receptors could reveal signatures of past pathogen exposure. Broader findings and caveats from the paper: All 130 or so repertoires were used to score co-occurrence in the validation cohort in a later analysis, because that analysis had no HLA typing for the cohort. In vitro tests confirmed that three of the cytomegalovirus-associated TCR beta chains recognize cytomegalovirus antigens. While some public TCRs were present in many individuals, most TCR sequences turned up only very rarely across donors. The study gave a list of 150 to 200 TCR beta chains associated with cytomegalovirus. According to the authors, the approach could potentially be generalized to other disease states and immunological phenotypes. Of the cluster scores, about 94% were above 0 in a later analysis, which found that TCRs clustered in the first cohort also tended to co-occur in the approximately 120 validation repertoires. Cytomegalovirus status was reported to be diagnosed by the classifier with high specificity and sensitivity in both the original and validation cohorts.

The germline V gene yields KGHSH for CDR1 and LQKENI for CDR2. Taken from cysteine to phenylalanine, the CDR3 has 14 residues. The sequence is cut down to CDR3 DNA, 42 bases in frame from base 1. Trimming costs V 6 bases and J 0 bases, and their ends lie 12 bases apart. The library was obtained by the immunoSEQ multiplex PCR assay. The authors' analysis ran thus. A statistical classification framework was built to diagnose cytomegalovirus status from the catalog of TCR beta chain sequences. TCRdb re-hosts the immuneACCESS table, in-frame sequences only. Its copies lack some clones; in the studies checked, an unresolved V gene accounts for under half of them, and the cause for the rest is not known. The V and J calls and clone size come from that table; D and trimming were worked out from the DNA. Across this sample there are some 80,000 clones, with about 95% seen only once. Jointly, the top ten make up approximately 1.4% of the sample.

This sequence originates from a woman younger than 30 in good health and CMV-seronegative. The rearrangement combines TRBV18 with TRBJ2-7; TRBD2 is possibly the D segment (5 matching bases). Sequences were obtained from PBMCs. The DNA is TGTGCCAGCTCGTGGGCGGGTGACTCCTACGAGCAGTACTTC. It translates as CASSWAGDSYEQYF.